This T cell receptor (beta chain) was sequenced during a study of T cells in Graves' hyperthyroidism and ophthalmopathy. There are a few counts of this clonotype. The germline V gene encodes CDR1 SGHAT and CDR2 FQNNGV. Trimming took 5 bases from V and 0 from J, leaving 14 bases between them. The CDR3 loop spans 16 amino acids. TCR beta CDR3 sequences were amplified from RNA transcripts. The TCR CDR3 first-round RT-PCR relied on the HTBI primer set. From the multiplex PCR reads, TCRdb called clonotypes with MiXCR, one entry per CDR3 protein. The sample has about 560,000 distinct CDR3 sequences, 15% to 18% seen once.

Sequencing used blood. The TCR comes from a woman aged 25 to 39 with Graves' hyperthyroidism. The chain has TRBV11-2 and TRBJ2-1; the D is unclear. DNA of the CDR3: TGTGCCAGCAGCGTCCACCGCAGGAGCTCCTACAATGAGCAGTTCTTC. Translating gives CASSVHRRSSYNEQFF.